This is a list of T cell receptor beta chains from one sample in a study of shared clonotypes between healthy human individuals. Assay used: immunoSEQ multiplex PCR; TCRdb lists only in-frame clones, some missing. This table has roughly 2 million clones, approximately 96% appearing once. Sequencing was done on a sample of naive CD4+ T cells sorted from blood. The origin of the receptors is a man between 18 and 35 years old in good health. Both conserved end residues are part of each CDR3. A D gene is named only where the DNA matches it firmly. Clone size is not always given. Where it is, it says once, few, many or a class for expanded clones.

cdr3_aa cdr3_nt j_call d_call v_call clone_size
CAISENRGYNSPLHF TGTGCCATCAGTGAAAACAGGGGCTATAATTCACCCCTCCACTTT TRBJ1-6 TRBD1 TRBV10-3 NA
CASSFAGARTGELFF TGTGCCAGCAGTTTCGCGGGGGCGCGGACCGGGGAGCTGTTTTTT TRBJ2-2 NA TRBV7-9 NA
CASSSDPSQPQHF TGTGCCAGCAGCTCAGATCCGAGTCAGCCCCAGCATTTT TRBJ1-5 NA TRBV9 once
CASSAGWGRAGNQPQHF TGTGCCAGCAGTGCAGGATGGGGGCGAGCGGGCAATCAGCCCCAGCATTTT TRBJ1-5 NA TRBV2 NA
CASSVDPTSAGGPQTQYF TGTGCCAGCAGCGTAGATCCAACTTCAGCGGGAGGGCCTCAGACCCAGTACTTC TRBJ2-5 TRBD2 TRBV9 NA
CAWRNGGSTIEQYF TGTGCCTGGAGGAACGGGGGGAGCACTATCGAGCAGTACTTC TRBJ2-7 TRBD2 TRBV30 NA
CASSRNRPGTGELFF TGTGCCAGTTCACGGAACCGCCCAGGGACCGGGGAGCTGTTTTTT TRBJ2-2 NA TRBV6-5 NA
CASSPVWGNTIYF TGTGCCAGCAGCCCCGTCTGGGGAAACACCATATATTTT TRBJ1-3 NA TRBV9 NA
CASSYGGQLTF TGTGCCAGCAGTTATGGGGGGCAGCTCACCTTC TRBJ1-2 NA TRBV6-5 NA
CASSLAKATYEQYF TGTGCCAGCAGCTTAGCGAAAGCTACCTACGAGCAGTACTTC TRBJ2-7 NA TRBV7-9 NA
CASKTAAGYEQFF TGTGCCAGCAAGACTGCCGCCGGGTATGAGCAGTTCTTC TRBJ2-1 NA TRBV6-1 NA
CASGGAGVHGYTF TGTGCCAGCGGGGGCGCAGGGGTCCATGGCTACACCTTC TRBJ1-2 NA TRBV25-1 NA
CAWEGGAQTQYF TGTGCCTGGGAGGGGGGGGCACAGACCCAGTACTTC TRBJ2-5 NA TRBV30 once
CASSRVQAYEQYF TGCGCCAGCAGCCGGGTCCAGGCCTACGAGCAGTACTTC TRBJ2-7 NA TRBV5-1 once
CASSGRSWPQHF TGTGCCAGCAGCGGGCGGTCGTGGCCCCAGCATTTT TRBJ1-5 NA TRBV7-9 NA
CASSTAASYNSPLHF TGTGCCAGTAGTACAGCGGCCTCCTATAATTCACCCCTCCACTTT TRBJ1-6 NA TRBV19 NA
CASSVAPGTETYEQYF TGTGCCAGCAGCGTAGCTCCCGGGACGGAGACCTACGAGCAGTACTTC TRBJ2-7 NA TRBV9 NA
CASKTRGTEAFF TGTGCCAGCAAAACCAGGGGTACTGAAGCTTTCTTT TRBJ1-1 NA TRBV6-6 NA
CASSVGSSGQQETQYF TGTGCCAGCAGCGTAGGGTCTAGCGGGCAACAAGAGACCCAGTACTTC TRBJ2-5 TRBD2 TRBV9 NA
CASSPARGGGYQETQYF TGTGCCAGCAGCCCCGCCAGGGGCGGGGGGTACCAAGAGACCCAGTACTTC TRBJ2-5 TRBD2 TRBV28 NA
CASSASGADQPQHF TGTGCCAGCAGCGCGTCGGGGGCAGATCAGCCCCAGCATTTT TRBJ1-5 NA TRBV9 NA
CASRTKETSGNTIYF TGTGCCAGCAGGACGAAGGAGACCTCTGGAAACACCATATATTTT TRBJ1-3 NA TRBV6-5 NA
CASSATGLNTEAFF TGCGCCAGCAGCGCGACAGGGCTGAACACTGAAGCTTTCTTT TRBJ1-1 TRBD1 TRBV4-1 NA
CASSPGQANTGELFF TGCGCCAGCAGCCCGGGACAGGCGAACACCGGGGAGCTGTTTTTT TRBJ2-2 TRBD1 TRBV5-1 NA
CASSVGSSGNYNEQFF TGTGCCAGCAGCGTAGGTAGTAGCGGGAACTACAATGAGCAGTTCTTC TRBJ2-1 TRBD2 TRBV9 NA
CASSQGGGRRDDTQYF TGTGCCAGCAGCCAAGGTGGCGGCCGTAGGGACGATACGCAGTATTTT TRBJ2-3 NA TRBV14 once
CASSLARVLQETQYF TGTGCCAGCAGCTTAGCGCGTGTATTACAAGAGACCCAGTACTTC TRBJ2-5 NA TRBV7-2 NA
CASSLNGRTSTDTQYF TGTGCCAGCAGCTTAAACGGGCGGACTAGCACAGATACGCAGTATTTT TRBJ2-3 NA TRBV11-2 NA
CAWSGSQNSPLHF TGTGCCTGGAGTGGTTCTCAGAATTCACCCCTCCACTTT TRBJ1-6 NA TRBV30 once
CASSTQGTNSRSNEQFF TGTGCCAGCTCAACCCAAGGAACCAACTCCCGGTCTAATGAGCAGTTCTTC TRBJ2-1 NA TRBV18 NA
CAWSSDTEAFF TGTGCCTGGAGTAGCGACACTGAAGCTTTCTTT TRBJ1-1 NA TRBV30 NA
CASNPGQRNTEAFF TGTGCCAGCAACCCAGGACAGCGGAACACTGAAGCTTTCTTT TRBJ1-1 NA TRBV6-1 NA
CASGKDRDTEAFF TGTGCCAGCGGTAAAGACAGGGACACTGAAGCTTTCTTT TRBJ1-1 TRBD1 TRBV7-3 once
CASSRNYGQYF TGCGCCAGCAGTCGAAACTACGGGCAGTACTTC TRBJ2-7 NA TRBV23-1 NA
CATTTGSRFTEAFF TGTGCCACCACAACGGGGTCCAGGTTCACTGAAGCTTTCTTT TRBJ1-1 NA TRBV19 NA
CASSNDREKETQYF TGTGCCAGCAGCAATGACAGGGAGAAAGAGACCCAGTACTTC TRBJ2-5 TRBD1 TRBV11-3 NA
CASSRTGTVAHEQFF TGTGCCAGCAGTCGAACCGGGACGGTGGCCCATGAGCAGTTCTTC TRBJ2-1 NA TRBV6-5 NA
CASSLAGAGTGELFF TGCGCCAGCAGCTTGGCGGGGGCGGGCACCGGGGAGCTGTTTTTT TRBJ2-2 NA TRBV5-1 NA
CATRVGGRTDTQYF TGTGCCACCAGGGTCGGGGGGCGCACAGATACGCAGTATTTT TRBJ2-3 NA TRBV15 NA
CAWSVSASKGTDTQYF TGTGCCTGGAGTGTCTCAGCTAGCAAAGGCACAGATACGCAGTATTTT TRBJ2-3 NA TRBV30 NA
CSVRGRMNTEAFF TGCAGCGTCCGAGGACGGATGAACACTGAAGCTTTCTTT TRBJ1-1 NA TRBV29-1 NA
CASSEYGYSGNTIYF TGTGCCAGCAGTGAATATGGTTACTCTGGAAACACCATATATTTT TRBJ1-3 NA TRBV6-1 NA
CASSYSLRTEAFF TGTGCCAGCAGTTACTCCTTGCGCACTGAAGCTTTCTTT TRBJ1-1 NA TRBV6-5 NA
CASSLAANKETQYF TGTGCCAGCAGCTTAGCCGCCAATAAGGAGACCCAGTACTTC TRBJ2-5 NA TRBV7-2 NA
CATEDTGVTDTQYF TGTGCCACGGAGGATACAGGGGTCACAGATACGCAGTATTTT TRBJ2-3 TRBD1 TRBV6-5 NA
CASSINRVNQPQHF TGTGCCAGTAGTATTAACAGAGTCAATCAGCCCCAGCATTTT TRBJ1-5 NA TRBV19 NA
CAIQKGGLTYNEQFF TGTGCCATTCAAAAGGGGGGACTTACCTACAATGAGCAGTTCTTC TRBJ2-1 NA TRBV2 NA
CASSIMGTSGPNTYEQYF TGTGCCAGTAGTATAATGGGGACTAGCGGGCCCAACACCTACGAGCAGTACTTC TRBJ2-7 TRBD2 TRBV19 NA
CASSLRSSDTQYF TGTGCCAGCAGTTTGCGATCTTCAGATACGCAGTATTTT TRBJ2-3 NA TRBV6-1 NA